The 18 T cell receptor beta chains given below trace back to one sample, sequenced in a study of shared clonotypes between healthy human individuals. The table came from immunoSEQ multiplex PCR; TCRdb's copy has only in-frame clones and leaves some out. Of roughly 770,000 clones listed, roughly 96% are singletons. Positive CCR7 selection of CD45RO-negative cells yielded the naive CD8 cells, and terminally differentiated effector memory CD45RA+ cells were excluded. The material sequenced was naive CD8+ T cells sorted from blood. These receptors were taken from a man aged 25 to 40 in good health.

The chain recombines TRBV27 with TRBJ2-1; 12 bases line up with TRBD2. The germline gives CDR1 MNHEY, CDR2 SMNVEV (reference sequence). The CDR3 is made up of 14 amino acids. V lost 4 bases and J lost 8; bases outside the gene matches: 3. CDR3 residues: CASSYRLAGDEQFF. CDR3 coding DNA: TGTGCCAGCAGTTACAGACTAGCGGGGGATGAGCAGTTCTTC.

The chain combines TRBV4-1 with TRBJ2-7; tentatively, D is TRBD2 (6 bases). The germline V and J ends were trimmed by 4 bases and 4 bases, with 17 bases remaining between them. CDR3 length equals 15 residues. CDR1 and CDR2 (germline): MGHRA, YSYEKL. This chain's CDR3 is CASSPLPGLGYEQYF. The CDR3 region has the DNA TGCGCCAGCAGCCCTTTACCGGGACTGGGGTACGAGCAGTACTTC.

V gene TRBV7-9 combines with J gene TRBJ2-3; D might be TRBD1 or TRBD2, each matching 6 bases. This CDR3 spans 11 amino acids. CDR1 is SEHNR and CDR2 is FQNEAQ in the germline V gene (reference sequence). V dropped 5 bases and J dropped 11 bases, with 11 bases sitting between them. The CDR3 nucleotides are TGTGCCAGCAGCCCAGGGGAGGAGCAGTATTTT. As protein: CASSPGEEQYF.

The rearrangement links TRBV19 to TRBJ2-7; D uncertain. The CDR3 covers 12 residues. Germline loops: CDR1 LNHDA, CDR2 SQIVND (reference sequence). Trimming cost V 8 bases and J 3 bases, with 11 bases left between them. In DNA, the CDR3 is TGTGCCAGTGGGCACAGATACTACGAGCAGTACTTC. It is translated as CASGHRYYEQYF.

The V gene is TRBV10-3, the J gene TRBJ1-2, with a weak D call TRBD1 (6 bases). Trimming removed 7 bases at V and 7 bases at J, with 13 bases between. Germline CDR1 is ENHRY and CDR2 is SYGVKD. The CDR3 is made up of 12 amino acids. CDR3 nucleotide sequence: TGTGCCATCATAAACAGGGAGGGTGGCTACACCTTC. Residues: CAIINREGGYTF.

CDR3 in DNA: TGTGCCAGCAGCTACGGACTAGCGGGACCGAGCTCCTACGAGCAGTACTTC. Translating it yields CASSYGLAGPSSYEQYF. The rearrangement uses TRBV7-9 and TRBJ2-7, with 12 bases fitting TRBD2. The ends lost 4 bases at V and 0 bases at J; junction bases unmatched: 7. Germline-derived CDR1 and CDR2 are SEHNR and FQNEAQ (reference sequence). The CDR3 covers 17 residues.

The chain has TRBV7-9 and TRBJ2-7, with 8 bases identical to TRBD2. The trim removed 3 bases at V and 0 bases at J, leaving 10 bases unmatched. The CDR3 totals 17 residues. CDR1 and CDR2 (germline): SEHNR, FQNEAQ (reference sequence). DNA of the CDR3: TGTGCCAGCAGCTTCGGGAGGACGGGAGGGCCCTCCTACGAGCAGTACTTC. It yields the protein CASSFGRTGGPSYEQYF.

This chain links TRBV11-2 with TRBJ2-7; maybe TRBD1 (5 bases). The CDR3 runs 13 residues. Trimming removed 8 bases from V and 1 base from J, with 12 bases in between. Germline CDR1 and CDR2: SGHAT and FQNNGV. CDR3 in amino acids: CASLRGLSYEQYF. The CDR3 coding sequence is TGTGCCAGCTTAAGGGGTCTTTCCTACGAGCAGTACTTC.

The chain joins TRBV7-6 to TRBJ2-3; TRBD2 matches at 7 bases. CDR3 length equals 17 residues. Germline values: CDR1 SGHVS, CDR2 FNYEAQ. After removal of 2 bases from V and 0 bases from J, the junction contained 8 bases not matched to a gene. The CDR3 is CASSLLLAELSTDTQYF. The CDR3 DNA is TGTGCCAGCAGCTTATTGCTAGCGGAACTTAGCACAGATACGCAGTATTTT.

The gene calls are TRBV11-2 and TRBJ2-1; 12 nucleotides line up with TRBD2. With 3 bases clipped from V and 7 bases from J, the junction kept 10 bases outside the gene matches. Looked up from germline, CDR1 is SGHAT and CDR2 is FQNNGV. This CDR3 spans 17 amino acids. The CDR3 region has the DNA TGTGCCAGCAGCTTCCCCCTAGCGGGAGGGCCGGGAAATGAGCAGTTCTTC. Protein: CASSFPLAGGPGNEQFF.

The chain employs TRBV6-1 and TRBJ2-3; possibly TRBD1 or TRBD2 for D (5 bases each). This CDR3 spans 14 amino acids. Germline CDR1 and CDR2: MNHNS and SASEGT. The germline V and J ends were trimmed by 0 bases and 5 bases, with 9 bases remaining between them. The CDR3 sequence is CASSEAGDLDTQYF. CDR3 in DNA: TGTGCCAGCAGTGAAGCGGGGGACCTAGATACGCAGTATTTT.

The chain has TRBV11-1 and TRBJ2-1, with no clear D. Germline V CDR1 and CDR2: SGHAT, FQDESV (reference sequence). The CDR3 runs 14 residues. V lost 8 bases and J lost 1, with 12 bases in between. This CDR3 reads CASGAVESYNEQFF. The CDR3 region has the DNA TGTGCCAGCGGTGCTGTGGAATCCTACAATGAGCAGTTCTTC.

The chain links TRBV28 to TRBJ1-3; D is uncertain. CDR3 size: 15 residues. V lost 6 bases and J 0 bases, leaving 12 bases between the germline ends. Germline V gene lookup returns CDR1 MDHEN and CDR2 SYDVKM. CDR3 DNA: TGTGCCAGCAGATACCAAGGAAACTCTGGAAACACCATATATTTT. It codes for CASRYQGNSGNTIYF.

J is TRBJ2-7 and V is TRBV6-6, with TRBD1 matching over 7 bases. CDR3 length equals 14 residues. V was pared by 2 bases and J by 4 bases, with 5 bases of the junction left unmatched. The germline V gene has CDR1 MNHNY and CDR2 SVGAGI (reference sequence). The CDR3 is CASSYPDREYEQYF. The CDR3, as DNA: TGTGCCAGCAGTTACCCCGACAGGGAATACGAGCAGTACTTC.

The V and J genes are TRBV14 and TRBJ2-1; D gene unclear. The ends were cut back, 1 base at V and 3 bases at J, with 16 bases in the middle. Per germline, CDR1 SGHDN and CDR2 FVKESK. This CDR3 has 17 residues. CDR3 region: CASSQGDPSGRYNEQFF. The CDR3 DNA is TGTGCCAGCAGCCAAGGGGATCCTTCTGGCCGCTACAATGAGCAGTTCTTC.

V is TRBV5-1 and J is TRBJ2-7; the D gene is possibly TRBD2 (6 bases). Per the germline V gene, CDR1 is SGHRS and CDR2 is YFSETQ. The CDR3 length is 15 residues. The germline V and J ends were trimmed by 0 bases and 0 bases, with 10 bases remaining between them. In DNA, the CDR3 is TGCGCCAGCAGCTTGGACCGGACTATCTCCTACGAGCAGTACTTC. Translation gives CASSLDRTISYEQYF. Full variable domain (remainder filled in from reference TRBV5-1 and TRBJ2-7): KAGVTQTPRYLIKTRGQQVTLSCSPISGHRSVSWYQQTPGQGLQFLFEYFSETQRNKGNFPGRFSGRQFSNSRSEMNVSTLELGDSALYLCASSLDRTISYEQYFGPGTRLTVT.

In the case of this clone: The same CDR3 also results from other DNA sequences found in this sample. CDR3 sequence reads: CASSSGGSYEQYF. CDR3 sequence (DNA): TGTGCCAGTAGTAGCGGGGGCTCCTACGAGCAGTACTTC. This chain connects TRBV19 to TRBJ2-7; 7 nucleotides agree with TRBD2. The germline CDR1 and CDR2 sequences are LNHDA and SQIVND (reference sequence). The CDR3 totals 13 residues. The J segment lost 0 bases and the V segment lost 4 bases, leaving 0 bases of the junction unmatched.

CDR3 sequence reads: CASSLATSYEQYF. CDR3 nucleotides: TGTGCCAGCAGCTTAGCCACCTCCTACGAGCAGTACTTC. V is TRBV13 and J is TRBJ2-7; D not resolved. The CDR3 is 13 amino acids. V was cut by 1 base and J by 0 bases, with 4 bases left in between. CDR1 is PRHDT and CDR2 is FYEKMQ in the germline V gene (reference sequence).